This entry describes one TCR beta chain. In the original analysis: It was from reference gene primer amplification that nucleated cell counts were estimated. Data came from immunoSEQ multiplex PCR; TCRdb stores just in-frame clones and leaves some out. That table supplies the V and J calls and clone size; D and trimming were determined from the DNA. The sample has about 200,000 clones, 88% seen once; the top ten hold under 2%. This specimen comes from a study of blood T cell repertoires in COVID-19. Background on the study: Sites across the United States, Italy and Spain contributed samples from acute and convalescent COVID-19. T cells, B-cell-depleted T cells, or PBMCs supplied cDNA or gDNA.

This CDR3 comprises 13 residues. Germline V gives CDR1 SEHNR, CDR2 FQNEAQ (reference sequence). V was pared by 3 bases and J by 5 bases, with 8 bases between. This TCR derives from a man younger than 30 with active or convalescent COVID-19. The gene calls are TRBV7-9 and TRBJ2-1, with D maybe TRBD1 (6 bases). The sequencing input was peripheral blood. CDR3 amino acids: CASSLRGNNEQFF. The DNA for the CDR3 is TGTGCCAGCAGCTTGAGGGGGAACAATGAGCAGTTCTTC.